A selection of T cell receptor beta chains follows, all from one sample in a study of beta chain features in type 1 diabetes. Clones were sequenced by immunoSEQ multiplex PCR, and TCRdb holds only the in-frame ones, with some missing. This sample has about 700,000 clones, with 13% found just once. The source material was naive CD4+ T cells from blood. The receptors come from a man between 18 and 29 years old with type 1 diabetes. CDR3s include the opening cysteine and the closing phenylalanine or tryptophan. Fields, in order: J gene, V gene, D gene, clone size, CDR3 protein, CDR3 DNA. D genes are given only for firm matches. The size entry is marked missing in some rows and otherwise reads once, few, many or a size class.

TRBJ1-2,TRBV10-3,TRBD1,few,CAISERPGQGWDGYTF,TGTGCCATCAGTGAAAGACCGGGACAGGGATGGGATGGCTACACCTTC
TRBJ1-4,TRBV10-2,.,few,CASSEGQATNEKLFF,TGCGCCAGCAGTGAGGGCCAGGCAACTAATGAAAAACTGTTTTTT
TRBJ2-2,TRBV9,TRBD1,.,CASSVEGQGWNTGELFF,TGTGCCAGCAGCGTAGAGGGACAGGGATGGAACACCGGGGAGCTGTTTTTT
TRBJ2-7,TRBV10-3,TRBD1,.,CAISGTKRGQGTYEQYF,TGTGCCATCAGTGGAACCAAACGAGGACAGGGCACCTACGAGCAGTACTTC
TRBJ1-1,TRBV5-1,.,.,CASRDFTANTEAFF,TGCGCCAGCAGGGACTTCACAGCGAACACTGAAGCTTTCTTT
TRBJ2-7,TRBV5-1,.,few,CASSLASTAYEQYF,TGCGCCAGCAGCTTGGCCTCGACAGCCTACGAGCAGTACTTC
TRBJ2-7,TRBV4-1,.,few,CASSLFRGSEQYF,TGCGCCAGCAGCCTTTTCCGGGGTAGCGAGCAGTACTTC
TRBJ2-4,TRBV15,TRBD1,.,CATSRGQGNLAKNIQYF,TGTGCCACCAGCAGGGGACAGGGGAATCTAGCCAAAAACATTCAGTACTTC
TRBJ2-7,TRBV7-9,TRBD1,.,CASSSRPQGAFIYEQYF,TGTGCCAGCAGCTCCCGACCACAGGGGGCGTTTATCTACGAGCAGTACTTC
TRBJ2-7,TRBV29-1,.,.,CSQARTPPIYEQYF,TGCAGCCAGGCCCGGACTCCTCCCATCTACGAGCAGTACTTC
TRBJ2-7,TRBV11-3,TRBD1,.,CASSPGTGSYEQYF,TGTGCCAGCAGCCCCGGGACAGGGTCCTACGAGCAGTACTTC
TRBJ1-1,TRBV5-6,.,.,CASSLGTVNTEAFF,TGTGCCAGCAGCTTGGGGACGGTTAACACTGAAGCTTTCTTT
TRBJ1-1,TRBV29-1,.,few,CSVESLNTEAFF,TGCAGCGTTGAGTCGCTGAACACTGAAGCTTTCTTT
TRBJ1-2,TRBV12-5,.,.,CASGLVLSAEAREGYTF,TGTGCTAGTGGTTTGGTACTTTCGGCTGAGGCGCGGGAAGGCTACACCTTC
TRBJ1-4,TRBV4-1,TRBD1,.,CASSQQTGTGNEKLFF,TGCGCCAGCAGCCAGCAAACCGGGACAGGGAATGAAAAACTGTTTTTT
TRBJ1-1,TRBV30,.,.,CAWNGHANTEAFF,TGTGCCTGGAATGGACACGCGAACACTGAAGCTTTCTTT
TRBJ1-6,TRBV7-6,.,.,CASSPIGTPNSPLHF,TGTGCCAGCAGTCCGATTGGGACACCAAATTCACCCCTCCACTTT
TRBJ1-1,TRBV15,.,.,CATSRESSGAGTEAFF,TGTGCCACCAGCAGAGAGTCTTCAGGGGCCGGCACTGAAGCTTTCTTT
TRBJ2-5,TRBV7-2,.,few,CASSREAQETQYF,TGTGCCAGCAGCCGCGAGGCGCAAGAGACCCAGTACTTC
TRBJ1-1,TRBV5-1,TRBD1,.,CASSTGQGHTEAFF,TGCGCCAGCAGCACCGGACAGGGACACACTGAAGCTTTCTTT
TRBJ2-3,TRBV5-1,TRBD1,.,CASSLEGQGADTQYF,TGCGCCAGCAGCTTGGAGGGACAGGGGGCAGATACGCAGTATTTT
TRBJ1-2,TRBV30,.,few,CAWSVAGAVGYTF,TGTGCCTGGAGTGTAGCGGGGGCGGTTGGCTACACCTTC